A single sample gave rise to the 20 T cell receptor beta chains below, sequenced in a study of cytomegalovirus exposure and HLA in healthy donors. PCR amplification relied on 60 Vbeta primers (plus 13 Jbeta primers). Sequencing used immunoSEQ multiplex PCR; TCRdb keeps in-frame clones, though not all of them. The repertoire consists of some 150,000 clones, with about four fifths occurring once and the leading ten covering 5.5% to 6%. Sequencing was performed on PBMCs. The receptors shown here come from a man aged 25-45 years in good health and CMV-seropositive.

The J gene is TRBJ2-7, the V gene TRBV6-5, with 8 bases identical to TRBD2. There are 14 residues in the CDR3. V was clipped by 5 bases and J by 3 bases; unmatched bases: 6. CDR1 is MNHEY, CDR2 SVGAGI, per germline. This chain's CDR3 is CASSPPAGDYEQYF. The CDR3 DNA reads TGTGCCAGCAGTCCACCAGCGGGAGACTACGAGCAGTACTTC.

The chain combines TRBV7-9 with TRBJ2-5; perhaps TRBD1 as D (6 bases). This CDR3 contains 15 residues. Germline V gene sequence: CDR1 SEHNR, CDR2 FQNEAQ (reference sequence). Trimming stripped 5 bases from V and 3 bases from J, with 16 bases between. The CDR3 DNA is TGTGCCAGCAGCCCCGGGGCCCGGACAGAAGAGACCCAGTACTTC. The encoded protein is CASSPGARTEETQYF. Full variable domain (missing parts from reference TRBV7-9 and TRBJ2-5): DTGVSQNPRHKITKRGQNVTFRCDPISEHNRLYWYRQTLGQGPEFLTYFQNEAQLEKSRLLSDRFSAERPKGSFSTLEIQRTEQGDSAMYLCASSPGARTEETQYFGPGTRLLVL.

V and J are TRBV9 and TRBJ1-4, with 7 bases matching TRBD1. This CDR3 spans 15 amino acids. CDR1 and CDR2 (germline): SGDLS, YYNGEE. Trimming took 4 bases from V and 5 from J; bases not matched to a gene: 8. This CDR3 is CASSMGTALNEKLFF. CDR3 nucleotide sequence: TGTGCCAGCAGCATGGGGACAGCCCTGAATGAAAAACTGTTTTTT.

The chain recombines TRBV13 with TRBJ2-1, with 7 bases fitting TRBD2. Trimming at V came to 4 bases and at J to 3 bases, leaving 12 bases not matched to a gene. Per germline, CDR1 PRHDT and CDR2 FYEKMQ (reference sequence). The CDR3 is made up of 17 amino acids. The CDR3 DNA sequence: TGTGCCAGCAGCTCAATCCTTCTAGCGGCCCGCTACAATGAGCAGTTCTTC. Residues: CASSSILLAARYNEQFF.

The chain uses TRBV7-9 and TRBJ2-5; TRBD1 might be the D (6 bases). Germline V CDR1 and CDR2: SEHNR, FQNEAQ (reference sequence). CDR3 length: 15 amino acids. Between the trimmed V and J ends, which lost 1 base and 5 bases, there was a span of 14 bases. This chain's CDR3 is CASSLEGQGTETQYF. The CDR3 coding sequence is TGTGCCAGCAGCTTAGAGGGGCAGGGGACGGAGACCCAGTACTTC.

V usage is TRBV7-8 and J usage is TRBJ2-7, with TRBD2 identical over 13 bases. CDR1 and CDR2 from the germline V gene are SGHVS and FQNEAQ. The CDR3 has 19 residues. With 5 bases clipped from V and 3 bases from J, the junction kept 16 bases outside the gene matches. This CDR3 is CASSPRDGAGTSGNYEQYF. Here the CDR3 DNA reads TGTGCCAGCAGCCCTCGGGACGGTGCCGGGACTAGCGGGAACTACGAGCAGTACTTC.

The rearrangement links TRBV19 to TRBJ2-7; 7 positions agree with TRBD1. Germline trimming cut 3 bases from V and 2 bases from J; bases unmatched to any gene: 4. The germline V gene has CDR1 LNHDA and CDR2 SQIVND (reference sequence). The CDR3 consists of 14 residues. CDR3 region: CASSISGTAYEQYF. The DNA for the CDR3 is TGTGCCAGTAGTATTTCCGGGACAGCCTACGAGCAGTACTTC.

This clone was recorded only once. V gene TRBV27 combines with J gene TRBJ2-2; D gene ambiguous. V lost 7 bases, J lost 2 bases, and 11 bases lay in between. The CDR3 is 14 amino acids. The germline V gene has CDR1 MNHEY and CDR2 SMNVEV (reference sequence). The CDR3 sequence: CASNSALNTGELFF. In DNA, the CDR3 is TGTGCCAGCAACAGTGCCCTAAACACCGGGGAGCTGTTTTTT.

J is TRBJ1-5 and V is TRBV9, with D possibly TRBD1 on 6 matching bases. The CDR3 length is 15 residues. CDR1 and CDR2 from the germline V gene are SGDLS and YYNGEE. V was shortened by 0 bases and J by 3 bases, with 10 bases between the two germline ends. The CDR3 DNA sequence: TGTGCCAGCAGCGTAGGTGAGGGGGTCAATCAGCCCCAGCATTTT. Amino acids: CASSVGEGVNQPQHF.

This clone was counted between two and nine times. The chain couples TRBV30 to TRBJ1-1, with D perhaps matching TRBD1 (6 bases). This CDR3 is built from 12 residues. The germline CDR1 and CDR2 sequences are GTSNPN and SVGIG (reference sequence). V dropped 0 bases and J dropped 9 bases, with 11 bases sitting between them. CDR3 nucleotide sequence: TGTGCCTGGAGTGTACGACAGGCTAAAGCTTTCTTT. Its protein product is CAWSVRQAKAFF.

The rearrangement joins TRBV5-1 to TRBJ1-4; D gene ambiguous. Germline V CDR1 and CDR2: SGHRS, YFSETQ. Deletions cut 5 bases from V and 8 bases from J, with 10 bases between. The CDR3 is made up of 12 amino acids. CDR3 in amino acids: CASRDLEEKLFF. CDR3 coding DNA: TGCGCCAGCAGAGATTTGGAGGAAAAACTGTTTTTT.

This chain joins TRBV19 and TRBJ2-7, with 8 nucleotides matching TRBD1. CDR1 is LNHDA, CDR2 SQIVND, per germline (reference sequence). This CDR3 spans 13 amino acids. V shed 5 bases and J 2 bases; nucleotides not matched to a gene: 2. Here the CDR3 DNA reads TGTGCCAGTAGTGTGGACAGGGCCTACGAGCAGTACTTC. Encoded protein: CASSVDRAYEQYF.

The chain combines TRBV5-1 with TRBJ1-6; 8 nucleotides match TRBD1. Germline lookup yields CDR1 SGHRS and CDR2 YFSETQ. This CDR3 spans 15 amino acids. After removal of 0 bases from V and 6 bases from J, the junction contained 2 bases not matched to a gene. The chain's CDR3 is CASSLGGQVNSPLHF. CDR3 coding DNA: TGCGCCAGCAGCTTGGGGGGACAGGTTAATTCACCCCTCCACTTT. Together with reference TRBV5-1 and TRBJ1-6, the CDR3 gives the full variable domain: KAGVTQTPRYLIKTRGQQVTLSCSPISGHRSVSWYQQTPGQGLQFLFEYFSETQRNKGNFPGRFSGRQFSNSRSEMNVSTLELGDSALYLCASSLGGQVNSPLHFGNGTRLTVT.

V usage is TRBV5-6 and J usage is TRBJ1-3; D not resolved. This CDR3 region has 14 residues. V lost 0 bases to trimming and J lost 3 bases, with 7 bases between them. Germline V lookup: CDR1 SGHDT, CDR2 YYEEEE. The CDR3 nucleotides are TGTGCCAGCAGCTTGGAACAGTATGGAAACACCATATATTTT. Protein: CASSLEQYGNTIYF.

The chain is built from TRBV7-2 and TRBJ1-3; possible D gene TRBD1, 5 bases. The V end was cut by 5 bases, the J end by 0 bases, with 14 bases between. Germline CDR1 SGHTA, CDR2 FQGNSA. This CDR3 has 16 residues. CDR3 in DNA: TGTGCCAGCAGCCCCGAAGGGGCCCTCTCTGGAAACACCATATATTTT. It codes for CASSPEGALSGNTIYF.

The chain recombines TRBV27 with TRBJ2-5; the D gene is possibly TRBD1 (5 bases). Trimming left V 7 bases short and J 2 bases short, with 20 bases between. Germline V gene data show CDR1 as MNHEY and CDR2 as SMNVEV (reference sequence). The CDR3 consists of 16 residues. DNA of the CDR3: TGTGCCAGCATACCTACGGGTCAGGGCTATCAAGAGACCCAGTACTTC. It is translated as CASIPTGQGYQETQYF.

The V and J genes are TRBV13 and TRBJ2-1, with 9 bases that match TRBD2. CDR3 length: 19 residues. Germline-derived CDR1 and CDR2 are PRHDT and FYEKMQ (reference sequence). With 1 base clipped from V and 2 bases from J, the junction kept 12 bases outside the gene matches. The CDR3 DNA follows: TGTGCCAGCAGCTTAGATGGGACTAGCAAGGAGAGGGCCTACAATGAGCAGTTCTTC. This sequence encodes CASSLDGTSKERAYNEQFF.

The chain has TRBV9 and TRBJ2-7; weak D call: TRBD1 (6 bases). The germline CDR1 and CDR2 sequences are SGDLS and YYNGEE. This CDR3 has 13 amino acids. The V end was cut by 4 bases, the J end by 5 bases, with 13 bases between. CDR3 sequence: CASSTQGLNEQYF. In DNA form, the CDR3 reads TGTGCCAGCAGCACACAGGGTTTGAACGAGCAGTACTTC.

This clone has a single count. The chain is built from TRBV19 and TRBJ1-1; maybe TRBD1 (5 bases). There are 16 residues in the CDR3. V dropped 4 bases and J dropped 5 bases, with 20 bases sitting between them. In germline, CDR1 is LNHDA, CDR2 SQIVND (reference sequence). The CDR3 reads CASSSRSGRLRTEAFF. In DNA, the CDR3 is TGTGCCAGTAGTAGTAGGTCAGGGAGGTTGAGGACTGAAGCTTTCTTT.

The chain's CDR3 is CASSLLRDTEAFF. The CDR3 DNA is TGTGCCAGCTCACTCCTCAGGGACACTGAAGCTTTCTTT. The gene calls are TRBV6-6 and TRBJ1-1; D might be TRBD1 (5 bases). Trimming took off 8 bases at V and 3 bases at J, with 13 bases between the two ends. This CDR3 contains 13 residues. The germline V gene has CDR1 MNHNY and CDR2 SVGAGI (reference sequence).